This entry lists 28 T cell receptor beta chains sequenced from one sample in a study of PD-1 blockade in classical Hodgkin lymphoma. Time point noted: cycle 4 day 1 (C4D1), after 6 weeks of nivolumab. Brentuximab vedotin exposure varied among the patients, all of whom had relapsed after autologous stem cell transplantation. Sequenced by immunoSEQ multiplex PCR; TCRdb stores in-frame clones only, minus some. Counted here are some 24,000 clones, around 80% occurring once; the ten biggest clones make up more than 5%. This specimen was peripheral blood mononuclear cells (PBMCs), taken before the fourth cycle of nivolumab. The source is a human donor with classical Hodgkin lymphoma.

The chain uses TRBV5-1 and TRBJ1-1; D is ambiguous. Deletions cut 2 bases from V and 0 bases from J, with 5 bases between. The CDR3 totals 13 residues. CDR1 is SGHRS and CDR2 is YFSETQ in the germline V gene. The CDR3 is CASSFTLNTEAFF. DNA of the CDR3: TGCGCCAGCAGCTTTACGCTGAACACTGAAGCTTTCTTT.

CDR3 loop: CAGGLGGETQYF. The CDR3 nucleotides read TGTGCCGGGGGCTTGGGCGGGGAGACCCAGTACTTC. The chain employs TRBV30 and TRBJ2-5; tentatively, D is TRBD1 (6 bases). This CDR3 is 12 amino acids long. Germline assignment: CDR1 GTSNPN and CDR2 SVGIG (reference sequence). Deletions cut 8 bases from V and 5 bases from J, with 15 bases between.

This clone was seen more than once but under ten times. The V gene is TRBV7-2, the J gene TRBJ1-5, with D possibly being TRBD1 (6 bases). The germline V and J ends were trimmed by 3 bases and 7 bases, with 16 bases remaining between them. Germline V gene data show CDR1 as SGHTA and CDR2 as FQGNSA. The CDR3 runs to 15 residues. In DNA, the CDR3 is TGTGCCAGCAGCTTCGGGAGGGGGGCCCGGCAGCCCCAGCATTTT. Translating it yields CASSFGRGARQPQHF. Supplemented by reference TRBV7-2 and TRBJ1-5, the full variable domain reads GAGVSQSPSNKVTEKGKDVELRCDPISGHTALYWYRQSLGQGLEFLIYFQGNSAPDKSGLPSDRFSAERTGGSVSTLTIQRTQQEDSAVYLCASSFGRGARQPQHFGDGTRLSIL.

This clone was detected only a few times. The chain recombines TRBV4-3 with TRBJ2-3; D possibly corresponds to TRBD1 (6 bases). V was cut by 1 base and J by 2 bases, with 16 bases left in between. The CDR3 contains 17 residues. Germline values: CDR1 LGHNA, CDR2 YSLEER. CDR3: CASSQGSSGDHTDTQYF. CDR3 DNA: TGCGCCAGCAGCCAAGGTTCGTCAGGGGATCACACAGATACGCAGTATTTT.

This chain joins TRBV2 and TRBJ1-5; 8 positions agree with TRBD1. CDR1 is SNHLY, CDR2 FYNNEI, per germline. The V segment lost 7 bases and the J segment 2 bases; nucleotides outside the gene matches: 7. The CDR3 consists of 15 residues. CDR3 DNA: TGTGCCAGCAATGGGCAGGGACAGGGCAATCAGCCCCAGCATTTT. Translating gives CASNGQGQGNQPQHF.

The genes are TRBV28 and TRBJ1-6, with 8 bases that match TRBD1. Germline V gives CDR1 MDHEN, CDR2 SYDVKM. Trimming at V came to 6 bases and at J to 7 bases, leaving 8 bases not matched to a gene. The CDR3 runs to 15 residues. The CDR3 region has the DNA TGTGCCAGCAGCCATCCCGGACAGGGAAATTCACCCCTCCACTTT. The encoded protein is CASSHPGQGNSPLHF. The full variable domain, its missing parts supplied by reference TRBV28 and TRBJ1-6, is DVKVTQSSRYLVKRTGEKVFLECVQDMDHENMFWYRQDPGLGLRLIYFSYDVKMKEKGDIPEGYSVSREKKERFSLILESASTNQTSMYLCASSHPGQGNSPLHFGNGTRLTVT.

This chain uses TRBV30 with TRBJ2-2; weak D call: TRBD1 (6 bases). Trimming pared 6 bases from V and 6 bases from J, leaving 11 bases between. The CDR3 loop spans 12 amino acids. Germline-derived CDR1 and CDR2 are GTSNPN and SVGIG (reference sequence). CDR3 coding DNA: TGTGCCTGCCTCAGGGGTGCCGGGGAGCTGTTTTTT. Protein product: CACLRGAGELFF.

This chain joins TRBV5-1 and TRBJ1-1; TRBD1 is a possible D gene (5 bases). This CDR3 contains 14 residues. The V end lost 4 bases, the J end lost 6 bases, and 16 bases lay between the germline ends. Per the germline V gene, CDR1 is SGHRS and CDR2 is YFSETQ. The CDR3, as DNA: TGCGCCAGCAGCGGTGAGGCAGGGATAGCTGAAGCTTTCTTT. Translated: CASSGEAGIAEAFF.

J is TRBJ2-7 and V is TRBV4-3, with 8 bases that match TRBD2. The length of the CDR3 is 15 residues. The trim removed 2 bases at V and 5 bases at J, leaving 8 bases unmatched. Looked up from germline, CDR1 is LGHNA and CDR2 is YSLEER. Written as DNA, the CDR3 is TGCGCCAGCAGCCAAATTAGCGGGGCGCGCAACGAGCAGTACTTC. Protein sequence: CASSQISGARNEQYF.

The J gene is TRBJ1-2, the V gene TRBV7-9, with no clear D. The CDR3 extends over 12 amino acids. Per germline, CDR1 SEHNR and CDR2 FQNEAQ (reference sequence). Trimming cost V 10 bases and J 8 bases, with 17 bases left between them. CDR3 in amino acids: CATPEASQGYTF. CDR3 nucleotide sequence: TGTGCCACCCCGGAAGCCAGTCAGGGCTACACCTTC.

V and J are TRBV6-5 and TRBJ2-2, with 7 bases that match TRBD2. Germline values: CDR1 MNHEY, CDR2 SVGAGI. The CDR3 sequence is 15 residues long. V dropped 0 bases and J dropped 7; count of bases not matched to a gene: 5. This chain's CDR3 is CASSYSWGGGGELFF. In DNA, the CDR3 is TGTGCCAGCAGTTACTCCTGGGGGGGAGGCGGGGAGCTGTTTTTT.

The chain combines TRBV7-2 with TRBJ1-5, with D hard to call. The CDR3 loop spans 12 amino acids. V gave up 2 bases and J gave up 7 bases, with 6 bases separating them. Per the germline V gene, CDR1 is SGHTA and CDR2 is FQGNSA. The CDR3, as DNA: TGTGCCAGCAGCTTAATAGGACAGCCCCAGCATTTT. Translation gives CASSLIGQPQHF.

V and J are TRBV19 and TRBJ1-4; D gene uncertain. Deletions cut 1 base from V and 0 bases from J, with 9 bases between. The CDR3 is 16 amino acids. The germline V gene has CDR1 LNHDA and CDR2 SQIVND (reference sequence). The CDR3 region is CASSIVAGPTNEKLFF. CDR3 in DNA: TGTGCCAGTAGTATAGTAGCCGGCCCAACTAATGAAAAACTGTTTTTT.

The chain employs TRBV30 and TRBJ1-1; 7 bases line up with TRBD1. The CDR3 is 14 residues long. V lost 2 bases and J lost 4; bases outside the gene matches: 7. CDR1 and CDR2 from the germline V gene are GTSNPN and SVGIG (reference sequence). The CDR3 region is CAWSWLGGVTEAFF. The CDR3 nucleotides are TGTGCCTGGAGTTGGTTAGGGGGCGTCACTGAAGCTTTCTTT.

The chain links TRBV6-6 to TRBJ1-2; no definite D call. Germline V gene sequence: CDR1 MNHNY, CDR2 SVGAGI (reference sequence). Trimming pared 6 bases from V and 4 bases from J, leaving 3 bases between. CDR3 length: 10 amino acids. The CDR3 bases are TGTGCCAGCAGATCCTATGGCTACACCTTC. It codes for CASRSYGYTF.

V and J are TRBV5-8 and TRBJ2-7; tentatively, D is TRBD1 (6 bases). This CDR3 region has 14 residues. Germline CDR1 is SGHTS and CDR2 is YDEGEE. Trimming shortened V by 2 bases and J by 6 bases, and 15 bases separated the two germline ends. This chain's CDR3 is CASSFSSGAREQYF. CDR3 in DNA: TGTGCCAGCAGCTTCTCCTCAGGGGCTCGCGAGCAGTACTTC.

This clone showed up just once. V is TRBV27 and J is TRBJ1-1; 7 bases agree with TRBD1. From germline, CDR1 is MNHEY and CDR2 SMNVEV (reference sequence). The V segment lost 3 bases and the J segment 3 bases; nucleotides outside the gene matches: 1. The CDR3 consists of 13 residues. CDR3 region: CASSFTGDTEAFF. The CDR3 nucleotides are TGTGCCAGCAGTTTTACAGGGGACACTGAAGCTTTCTTT.

The chain employs TRBV15 and TRBJ1-2; D is undetermined. The germline V gene encodes CDR1 LNHNV and CDR2 YYDKDF (reference sequence). This CDR3 comprises 11 residues. The V and J ends lost 5 bases and 3 bases respectively, with 4 bases between them. The CDR3 DNA sequence: TGTGCCACCAGCTCTGACTATGGCTACACCTTC. Its protein product is CATSSDYGYTF.

This chain joins TRBV5-1 and TRBJ1-1, with D possibly being TRBD1 (5 bases). CDR3 length: 14 amino acids. Trimming took off 4 bases at V and 6 bases at J, with 16 bases between the two ends. CDR1 SGHRS and CDR2 YFSETQ come from the germline V gene. CDR3 residues: CASSIGDFMAEAFF. DNA for the CDR3: TGCGCCAGCAGCATCGGGGACTTTATGGCTGAAGCTTTCTTT.

This clone was counted between two and nine times. V usage is TRBV28 and J usage is TRBJ2-1, with D perhaps TRBD2 (5 bases). This CDR3 is built from 14 residues. Germline values: CDR1 MDHEN, CDR2 SYDVKM. Trimming took off 6 bases at V and 2 bases at J, with 11 bases between the two ends. CDR3 in DNA: TGTGCCAGCAGAGCGGTAAATCCCTACAATGAGCAGTTCTTC. Translating gives CASRAVNPYNEQFF. The full variable domain, completed using reference TRBV28 and TRBJ2-1, is DVKVTQSSRYLVKRTGEKVFLECVQDMDHENMFWYRQDPGLGLRLIYFSYDVKMKEKGDIPEGYSVSREKKERFSLILESASTNQTSMYLCASRAVNPYNEQFFGPGTRLTVL.

The chain carries TRBV18 and TRBJ1-1; the match to TRBD1 covers 7 bases. V dropped 5 bases and J dropped 1; count of bases not matched to a gene: 4. Germline loops: CDR1 KGHSH, CDR2 LQKENI. There are 14 residues in the CDR3. CDR3 sequence (DNA): TGTGCCAGCTCAAACAGGGGACAGAACACTGAAGCTTTCTTT. Residues: CASSNRGQNTEAFF.

The rearrangement uses TRBV28 and TRBJ1-1, with D maybe TRBD1 (5 bases). Germline loops: CDR1 MDHEN, CDR2 SYDVKM. The length of the CDR3 is 14 residues. V gave up 3 bases and J gave up 5 bases, with 13 bases separating them. This CDR3 is CASSLVGWGTEAFF. The CDR3 bases are TGTGCCAGCAGTTTGGTAGGCTGGGGGACTGAAGCTTTCTTT.

The chain joins TRBV9 to TRBJ2-2, with 11 bases that match TRBD2. Looked up from germline, CDR1 is SGDLS and CDR2 is YYNGEE. CDR3 length: 19 amino acids. J lost 6 bases, V lost 1 base, and 14 bases had no gene match. This CDR3 is CASSVPRLGTSGLSGELFF. CDR3 sequence (DNA): TGTGCCAGCAGCGTACCCCGTCTCGGGACTAGCGGTTTATCCGGGGAGCTGTTTTTT.

The chain uses TRBV5-1 and TRBJ2-1; TRBD2 aligns across 10 bases. The CDR3 covers 13 residues. The V segment lost 4 bases and the J segment 8 bases; nucleotides outside the gene matches: 3. CDR1 SGHRS and CDR2 YFSETQ come from the germline V gene. This CDR3 reads CASSPTSGDEQFF. CDR3 sequence (DNA): TGCGCCAGCAGCCCCACTAGCGGGGATGAGCAGTTCTTC.

The genes are TRBV6-1 and TRBJ2-7, with D maybe TRBD1 (6 bases). The ends were cut back, 1 base at V and 3 bases at J, with 16 bases in the middle. CDR3 length equals 16 residues. The germline gives CDR1 MNHNS, CDR2 SASEGT. The DNA of the CDR3 is TGTGCCAGCAGTGAAGACAGGGCGGACACCGGCTACGAGCAGTACTTC. Its protein is CASSEDRADTGYEQYF.

This clone was seen a handful of times. This chain links TRBV5-6 with TRBJ2-1, with 10 positions matching TRBD2. V lost 0 bases to trimming and J lost 9 bases; unmatched junction nucleotides: 9. CDR1 is SGHDT, CDR2 YYEEEE, per germline. This CDR3 contains 16 residues. The CDR3 loop reads CASSLVGSGGAAEQFF. The CDR3 DNA follows: TGTGCCAGCAGCTTGGTAGGCAGCGGGGGGGCCGCTGAGCAGTTCTTC. Based on the CDR3 plus reference TRBV5-6 and TRBJ2-1, the full variable domain is DAGVTQSPTHLIKTRGQQVTLRCSPKSGHDTVSWYQQALGQGPQFIFQYYEEEERQRGNFPDRFSGHQFPNYSSELNVNALLLGDSALYLCASSLVGSGGAAEQFFGPGTRLTVL.

The chain has TRBV7-9 and TRBJ1-1, with a tentative D call TRBD1 (6 bases). Trimming cost V 0 bases and J 6 bases, with 11 bases left between them. Germline-derived CDR1 and CDR2 are SEHNR and FQNEAQ (reference sequence). This CDR3 spans 14 amino acids. In DNA form, the CDR3 reads TGTGCCAGCAGCTTAGCGGCAGGGGAGGCTGAAGCTTTCTTT. Its translation is CASSLAAGEAEAFF.

The chain couples TRBV6-4 to TRBJ1-6, with 8 nucleotides matching TRBD1. V lost 6 bases to trimming and J lost 6 bases; unmatched junction nucleotides: 7. Per germline, CDR1 MRHNA and CDR2 SNTAGT. The CDR3 is made up of 15 amino acids. The CDR3 loop reads CASRTVDRGNSPLHF. The DNA of the CDR3 is TGTGCCAGCAGAACCGTTGACAGGGGTAATTCACCCCTCCACTTT.